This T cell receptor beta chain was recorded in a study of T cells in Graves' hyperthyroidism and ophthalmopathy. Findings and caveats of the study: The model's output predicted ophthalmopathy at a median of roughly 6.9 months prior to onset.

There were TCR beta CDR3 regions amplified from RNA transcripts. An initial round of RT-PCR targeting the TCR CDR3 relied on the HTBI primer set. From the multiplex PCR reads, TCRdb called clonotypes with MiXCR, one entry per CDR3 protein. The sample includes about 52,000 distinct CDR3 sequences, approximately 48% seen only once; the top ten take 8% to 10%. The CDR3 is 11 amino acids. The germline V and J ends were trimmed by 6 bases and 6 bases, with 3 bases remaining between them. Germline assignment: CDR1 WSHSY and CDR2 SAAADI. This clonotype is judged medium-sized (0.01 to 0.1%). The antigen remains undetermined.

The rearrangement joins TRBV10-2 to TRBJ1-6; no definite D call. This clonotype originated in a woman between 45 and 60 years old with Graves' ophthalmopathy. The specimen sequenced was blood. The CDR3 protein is CASRVNSPLHF. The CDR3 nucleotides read TGCGCCAGCAGGGTTAATTCACCCCTCCACTTT.